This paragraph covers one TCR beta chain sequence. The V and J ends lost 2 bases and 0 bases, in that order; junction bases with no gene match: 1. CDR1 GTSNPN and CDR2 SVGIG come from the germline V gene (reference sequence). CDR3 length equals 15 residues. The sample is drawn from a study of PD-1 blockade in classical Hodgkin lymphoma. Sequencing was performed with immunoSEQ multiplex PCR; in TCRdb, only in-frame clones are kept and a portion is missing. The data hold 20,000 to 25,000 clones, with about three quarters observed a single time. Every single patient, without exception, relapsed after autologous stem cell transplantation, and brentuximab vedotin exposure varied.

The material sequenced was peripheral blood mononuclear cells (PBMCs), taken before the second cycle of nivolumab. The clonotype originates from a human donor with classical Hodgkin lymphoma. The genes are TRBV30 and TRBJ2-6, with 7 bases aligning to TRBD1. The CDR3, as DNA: TGTGCCTGGAGTTCAGGGGGCTCTGGGGCCAACGTCCTGACTTTC. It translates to CAWSSGGSGANVLTF.